The entry below gives a single T cell receptor beta chain sequence along with its context. The sample comes from a study of blood T cell repertoires in COVID-19. Overall study context: The samples span acute and convalescent COVID-19 from the United States, Italy and Spain.

In the authors' methods: Counts of nucleated cells, estimated from reference gene primer amplification, were obtained. Some clones are missing from TCRdb's copy, which holds only in-frame ones; the method was immunoSEQ multiplex PCR. From that table come the V and J calls and clone size; the DNA was used to work out D and trimming. This sample carries about 260,000 clones, 85% to 90% of them seen once, and the ten largest clones take over 0.85%. V gave up 5 bases and J gave up 0 bases; unmatched junction bases: 9. Germline CDR1 and CDR2: SGHNT and YENEEA. The CDR3 consists of 16 residues. The TCR was taken from a man between 45 and 60 years old who had been exposed to COVID-19. The specimen sequenced was PBMCs or T cells enriched from blood (not recorded which). The chain carries TRBV11-3 and TRBJ2-5, with 7 bases lining up with TRBD2. The CDR3, as DNA: TGTGCCAGCAGCCCCGTAGGGAGGGAGGACCAAGAGACCCAGTACTTC. Amino acids: CASSPVGREDQETQYF.